This TCR beta chain came from a study of blood T cell repertoires in COVID-19. Turning to the study itself: Both acute and convalescent COVID-19 samples were obtained from the United States, Italy and Spain.

In this sample, this clone turned up once. TCRdb's copy holds only in-frame clones and misses some; the assay was immunoSEQ multiplex PCR. The sample lists about 160,000 clones, over 75% seen once, with roughly 6% in the top ten. The study assigned cohorts using participant-reported clinical history. Recovered Cohort 3 donors showed two negative PCRs, clearance, or symptom resolution. This TCR came from a man in his forties or fifties who had recovered from COVID-19. The material sequenced was PBMCs or T cells enriched from blood (not recorded which).

CDR3 sequence reads: CASSLGTPPGEQFF. The CDR3 coding sequence is TGTGCCAGCAGCTTAGGTACCCCCCCGGGTGAGCAGTTCTTC. V usage is TRBV11-1 and J usage is TRBJ2-1; no reliable D call. Trimming pared 1 base from V and 9 bases from J, leaving 13 bases between. Germline V gives CDR1 SGHAT, CDR2 FQDESV (reference sequence). This CDR3 contains 14 residues.